This T cell receptor beta chain comes out of a study of T cells in Graves' hyperthyroidism and ophthalmopathy (dated by TCRdb to between 2018 and 2021). About the study as a whole: Peripheral blood was collected at initial diagnosis, before any treatment. The 90 or so discovery patients were randomly split 7:3 into training and test sets. To identify TCR V-J signatures that set the groups apart, the researchers used a discovery cohort of 90 to 100 patients, made up of some 41 with Graves' ophthalmopathy and 57 with stable Graves' hyperthyroidism. After blood sampling, hyperthyroidism patients were treated with methimazole at a starting dose of 30 mg daily, and ophthalmopathy patients were treated with high-dose intravenous methylprednisolone. TCR Vbeta CDR3 sequencing of 120 to 150 peripheral blood samples (fewer than 45 ophthalmopathy, about 75 hyperthyroidism and some 17 progressor patients) is reported in the paper. Whether ophthalmopathy could be predicted prospectively was tested in an independent validation cohort made up of under 20 hyperthyroidism patients plus 17 patients who later progressed to ophthalmopathy. Thyroid tissue and blood T-cell repertoires from six Graves' hyperthyroidism patients were also compared in the study.

Overall study outcomes, separate from this receptor: Most expanded thyroid clonotypes (frequency above 0.001) were also detected in blood, suggesting blood repertoires may reflect thyroid immune responses. During validation, the model predicted progression to ophthalmopathy a median of approximately six months ahead of onset, with more than 55% sensitivity and 72.22% specificity. Ophthalmopathy was separated from stable hyperthyroidism by a 13 V-J signature model, with roughly 88% sensitivity and around 81% specificity obtained in cross-validation and 80%/75% obtained in testing. No statistical method was used to set the sample size in advance, and investigators knew the group allocation.

The TCR beta CDR3 regions were amplified from RNA transcripts. A first-round RT-PCR of the TCR CDR3 used the HTBI primer set with the Qiagen OneStep RT-PCR kit. Libraries were constructed in a second round of multiplex PCR, after which size selection and purification were carried out. Libraries were sequenced paired-end with 100 bp reads on an Illumina HiSeq2000. Concerning the study's data processing: SOAPnuke was used to process the raw data, throwing out any read that contained adapters or uncalled bases, had a mean Phred below 15, or lacked an exact constant-primer or identifier match. High-quality paired reads were merged using COPE v1.2.5, and each unique nucleotide sequence was defined as a clonotype. MiTCR v1.1 was used to align clonotypes to the IMGT TRBV, TRBD and TRBJ reference segments. Only V-J combinations with frequency above 0.0001, covering 99% to 99.2% of repertoires, were analysed. A TCS score was defined as the ratio of F50 (clonal expansion) to E x V (chaos), with BLOSUM62-based TCRdist applied between CDR3 peptides within each V-J. Welch's t-statistics and random forest reduced 500 to 550 V-J features to 10 to 15, which were used in a naive Bayes classifier (R e1071). Using fastp at Q25 and MiXCR, TCRdb reprocessed the public reads and kept productive beta chains. Identical CDR3 proteins give one entry, which carries the most common genes and DNA. TCRdb, not the authors, supplied the V and J calls. Present in this sample are 300,000 to 450,000 distinct CDR3 sequences, around 13% of which were seen just once. 9.5% to 12% of the sample comes from the top ten.

Stable Graves' hyperthyroidism was defined as no progression to ophthalmopathy during 18 months of follow-up. Hyperthyroidism patients were aged 18 to 65 years and newly diagnosed, with disease duration of less than 2 months. Exclusion was applied to patients with uncontrolled infections, other autoimmune diseases, pregnancy or lactation. Diagnoses were based on clinical symptoms, serum thyroxine and TRAb, thyroid ultrasound and orbital computed tomography. PBMCs were isolated from 10 ml of fresh peripheral blood by Ficoll-Paque density gradient centrifugation. Trizol reagent was used to extract total RNA, and RNA quality was then checked on an Agilent 2100 Bioanalyzer. This clonotype came up many times. Its binding antigen is unknown. Base qualities were left out, and no much larger clone turns up one base away. This clonotype originated in an older woman with Graves' hyperthyroidism. Sequenced sample: blood.

The DNA is TGTGCCAGCAGCGGACGGACAGGGGAGGGAACCGGGGAGCTGTTTTTT. This is translated as CASSGRTGEGTGELFF. The chain is made from TRBV11-1 and TRBJ2-2; a stretch of 9 junction bases matches TRBD1. The CDR1 and CDR2 encoded by the germline V gene (reference sequence) are SGHAT and FQDESV. The CDR3 runs 16 amino acids, cysteine and phenylalanine included. Left in the record is the CDR3 DNA by itself, 48 bases read in frame from the first base. Trimming leaves V shorter by 5 bases and J shorter by 5 bases, with the junction holding 9 bases beyond the gene matches.